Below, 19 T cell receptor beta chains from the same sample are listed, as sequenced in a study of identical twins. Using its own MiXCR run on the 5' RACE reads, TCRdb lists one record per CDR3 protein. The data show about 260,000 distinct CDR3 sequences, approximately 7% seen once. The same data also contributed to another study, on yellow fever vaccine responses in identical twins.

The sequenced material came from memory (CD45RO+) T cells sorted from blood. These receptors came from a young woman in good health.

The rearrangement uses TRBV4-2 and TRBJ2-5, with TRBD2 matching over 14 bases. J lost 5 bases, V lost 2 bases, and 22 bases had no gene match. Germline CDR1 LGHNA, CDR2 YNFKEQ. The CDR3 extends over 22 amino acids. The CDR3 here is CASSQQTFTRLAGGPVVETQYF. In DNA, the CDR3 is TGTGCCAGCAGCCAACAAACTTTCACTCGACTAGCGGGGGGGCCCGTGGTTGAGACCCAGTACTTC.

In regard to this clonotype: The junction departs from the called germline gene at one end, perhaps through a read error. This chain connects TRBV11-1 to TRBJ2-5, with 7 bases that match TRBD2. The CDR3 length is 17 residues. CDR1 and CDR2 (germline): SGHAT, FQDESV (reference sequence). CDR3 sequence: CLSSVTRSAGVQETQYF. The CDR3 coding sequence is TGCCTCAGCAGCGTTACTCGCAGTGCGGGGGTACAAGAGACCCAGTACTTC.

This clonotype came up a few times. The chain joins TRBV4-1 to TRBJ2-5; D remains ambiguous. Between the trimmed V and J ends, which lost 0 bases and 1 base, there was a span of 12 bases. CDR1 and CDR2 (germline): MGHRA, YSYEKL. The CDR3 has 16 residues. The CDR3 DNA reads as TGCGCCAGCAGCCAAGATGCCAGTCGGCCCCAAGAGACCCAGTACTTC. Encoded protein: CASSQDASRPQETQYF.

CDR3 in amino acids: CASSLEGGGEQYF. As DNA, the CDR3 is TGTGCCAGCAGCTTAGAAGGGGGGGGCGAGCAGTACTTC. V and J are TRBV11-2 and TRBJ2-7, with a weak D call TRBD2 (7 bases). V shed 0 bases and J shed 6 bases, with 9 bases lying between them. Germline V gene sequence: CDR1 SGHAT, CDR2 FQNNGV. CDR3 size: 13 residues.

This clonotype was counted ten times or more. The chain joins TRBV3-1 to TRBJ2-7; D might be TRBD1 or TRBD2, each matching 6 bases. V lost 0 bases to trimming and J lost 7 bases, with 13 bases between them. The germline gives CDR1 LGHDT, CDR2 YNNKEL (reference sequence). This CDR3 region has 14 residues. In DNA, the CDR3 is TGTGCCAGCAGCCAAGAGGCAGGGGCGGGGGAGCAGTACGTC. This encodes CASSQEAGAGEQYV.

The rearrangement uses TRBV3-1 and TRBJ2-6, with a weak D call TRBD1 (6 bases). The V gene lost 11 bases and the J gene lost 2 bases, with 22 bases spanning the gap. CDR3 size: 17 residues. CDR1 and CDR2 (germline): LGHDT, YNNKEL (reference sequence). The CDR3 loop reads CAFCYRTVGPGANVLTF. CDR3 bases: TGTGCCTTCTGCTATCGGACAGTGGGCCCTGGGGCCAACGTCCTGACTTTC.

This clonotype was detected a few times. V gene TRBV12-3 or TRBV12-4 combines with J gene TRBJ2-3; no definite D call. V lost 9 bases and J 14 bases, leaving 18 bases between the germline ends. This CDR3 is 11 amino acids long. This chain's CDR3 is CASSSETSPYF. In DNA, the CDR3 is TGTGCCAGTTCTTCGGAGACTTCTCCGTATTTT.

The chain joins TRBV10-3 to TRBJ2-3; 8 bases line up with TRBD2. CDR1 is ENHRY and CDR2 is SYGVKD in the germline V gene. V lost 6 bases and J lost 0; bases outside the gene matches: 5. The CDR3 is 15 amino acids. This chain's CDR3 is CAISRTSFSTDTQYF. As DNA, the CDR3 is TGTGCCATCAGCCGGACTAGCTTCAGCACAGATACGCAGTATTTT.

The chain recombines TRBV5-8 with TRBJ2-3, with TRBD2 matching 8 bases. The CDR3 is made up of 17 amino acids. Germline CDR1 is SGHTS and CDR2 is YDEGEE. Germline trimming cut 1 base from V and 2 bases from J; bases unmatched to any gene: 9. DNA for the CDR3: TGTGCCAGCAGCTTGCGGGGGGGCGCAACCAACACAGATACGCAGTATTTT. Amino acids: CASSLRGGATNTDTQYF. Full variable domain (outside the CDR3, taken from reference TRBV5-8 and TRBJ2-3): EAGVTQSPTHLIKTRGQQATLRCSPISGHTSVYWYQQALGLGLQFLLWYDEGEERNRGNFPPRFSGRQFPNYSSELNVNALELEDSALYLCASSLRGGATNTDTQYFGPGTRLTVL.

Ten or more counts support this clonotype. This CDR3 is CASSQGVLAGGRNEQFF. The CDR3 region has the DNA TGCGCCAGCAGCCAAGGGGTTCTAGCGGGGGGTAGGAATGAGCAGTTCTTC. This chain uses TRBV4-1 with TRBJ2-1; the match to TRBD2 covers 11 bases. V lost 1 base to trimming and J lost 7 bases; unmatched junction nucleotides: 9. Looked up from germline, CDR1 is MGHRA and CDR2 is YSYEKL. The CDR3 is made up of 17 amino acids.

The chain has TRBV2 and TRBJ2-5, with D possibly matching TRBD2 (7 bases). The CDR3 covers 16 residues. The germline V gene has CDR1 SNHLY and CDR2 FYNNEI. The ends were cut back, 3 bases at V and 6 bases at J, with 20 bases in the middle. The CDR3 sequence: CASSDFSGGAAKTQYF. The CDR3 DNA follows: TGTGCCAGCAGTGATTTTTCTGGGGGGGCCGCGAAGACCCAGTACTTC.

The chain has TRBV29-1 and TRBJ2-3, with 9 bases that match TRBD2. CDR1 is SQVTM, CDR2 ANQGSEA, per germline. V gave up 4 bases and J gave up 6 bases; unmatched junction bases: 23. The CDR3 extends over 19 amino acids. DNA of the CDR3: TGCAGCGTTGTTTGGTTTACACCTTATAGCGGGAGCAGGGGGGATACGCAGTATTTT. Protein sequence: CSVVWFTPYSGSRGDTQYF.

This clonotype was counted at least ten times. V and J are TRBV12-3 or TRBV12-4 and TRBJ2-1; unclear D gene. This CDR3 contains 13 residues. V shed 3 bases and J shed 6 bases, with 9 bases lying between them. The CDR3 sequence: CASSFIVGNEQFF. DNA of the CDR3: TGTGCCAGCAGTTTTATTGTGGGCAATGAGCAGTTCTTC.

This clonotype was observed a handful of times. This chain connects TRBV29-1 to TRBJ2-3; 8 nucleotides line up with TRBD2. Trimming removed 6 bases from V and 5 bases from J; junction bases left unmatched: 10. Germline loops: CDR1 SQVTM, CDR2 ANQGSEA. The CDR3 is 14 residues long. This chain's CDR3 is CSVHGGGTGDTQYF. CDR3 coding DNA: TGCAGCGTCCACGGGGGGGGTACCGGAGATACGCAGTATTTT.

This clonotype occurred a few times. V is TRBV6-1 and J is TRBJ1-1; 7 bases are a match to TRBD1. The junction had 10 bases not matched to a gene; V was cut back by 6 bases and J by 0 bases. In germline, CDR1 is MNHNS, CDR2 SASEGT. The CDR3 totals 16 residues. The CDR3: CASSRRDRNMNTEAFF. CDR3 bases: TGTGCCAGCAGCCGAAGGGACAGAAACATGAACACTGAAGCTTTCTTT.

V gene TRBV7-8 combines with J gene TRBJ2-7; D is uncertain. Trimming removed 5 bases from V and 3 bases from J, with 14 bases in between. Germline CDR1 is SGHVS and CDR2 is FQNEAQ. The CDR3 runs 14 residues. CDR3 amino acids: CASSKGDSRYEQYV. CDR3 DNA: TGTGCCAGCAGCAAAGGCGACTCCCGCTACGAGCAGTACGTC.

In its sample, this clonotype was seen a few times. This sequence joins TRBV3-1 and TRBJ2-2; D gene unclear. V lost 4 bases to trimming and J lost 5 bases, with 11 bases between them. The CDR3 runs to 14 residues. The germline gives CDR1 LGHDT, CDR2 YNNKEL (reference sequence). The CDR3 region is CASSPSQRTGELFF. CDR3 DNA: TGTGCCAGCAGCCCCTCCCAAAGGACCGGGGAGCTGTTTTTT.

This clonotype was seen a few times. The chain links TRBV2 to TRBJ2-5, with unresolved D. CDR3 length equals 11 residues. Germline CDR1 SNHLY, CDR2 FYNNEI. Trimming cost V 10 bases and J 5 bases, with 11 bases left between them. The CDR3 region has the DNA TGTGCCAACACCGTCTATGAGACCCAGTACTTC. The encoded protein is CANTVYETQYF. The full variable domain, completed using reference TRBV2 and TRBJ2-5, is EPEVTQTPSHQVTQMGQEVILRCVPISNHLYFYWYRQILGQKVEFLVSFYNNEISEKSEIFDDQFSVERPDGSNFTLKIRSTKLEDSAMYFCANTVYETQYFGPGTRLLVL.

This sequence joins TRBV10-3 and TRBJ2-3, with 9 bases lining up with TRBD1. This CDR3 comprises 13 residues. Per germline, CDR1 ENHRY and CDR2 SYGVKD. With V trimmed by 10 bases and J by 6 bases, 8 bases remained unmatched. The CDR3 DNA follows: TGTGCCACGACCGGGACAGGGTCGGATACGCAGTATTTT. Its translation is CATTGTGSDTQYF.